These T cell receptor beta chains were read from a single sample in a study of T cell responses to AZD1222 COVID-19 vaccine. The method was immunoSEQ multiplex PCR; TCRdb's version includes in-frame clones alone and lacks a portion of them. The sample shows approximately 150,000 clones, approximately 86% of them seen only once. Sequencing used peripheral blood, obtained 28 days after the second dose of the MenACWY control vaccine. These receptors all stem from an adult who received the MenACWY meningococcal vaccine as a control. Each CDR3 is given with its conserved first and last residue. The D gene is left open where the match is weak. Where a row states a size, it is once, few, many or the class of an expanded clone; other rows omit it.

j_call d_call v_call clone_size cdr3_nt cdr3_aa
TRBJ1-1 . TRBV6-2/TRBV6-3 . TGTGCCAGCAGTTACTCGATGCAGGAGATCCCGAACACTGAAGCTTTCTTT CASSYSMQEIPNTEAFF
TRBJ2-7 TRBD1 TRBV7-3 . TGTGCCAGCAGCTTAACCCAGGGGGCCGAGCAGTACTTC CASSLTQGAEQYF
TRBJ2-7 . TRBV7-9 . TGTGCCAGCAGCGGAGCGGACAGAAGCTCCTACGAGCAGTACTTC CASSGADRSSYEQYF
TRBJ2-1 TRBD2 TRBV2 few TGTGCCTCAAGAAAGGGACGGGAGGGCCATAATGAGCAGTTCTTC CASRKGREGHNEQFF
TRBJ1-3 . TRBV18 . TGTGCCAGCTCACTAGGACACACAGGAGTTGGAAACACCATATATTTT CASSLGHTGVGNTIYF
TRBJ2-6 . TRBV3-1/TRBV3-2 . TGTGCCAGCAGCCTCTCCTCTGGGGCCAACGTCCTGACTTTC CASSLSSGANVLTF
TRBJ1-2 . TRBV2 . TGTGCCAGCAGTGGGGCAGGGGTTAGCGGCTACACCTTC CASSGAGVSGYTF
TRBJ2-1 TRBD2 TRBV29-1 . TGCAGCGGAGACCCTAGCGGGAGGGCCAATGAGCAGTTCTTC CSGDPSGRANEQFF
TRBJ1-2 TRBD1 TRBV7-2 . TGTGCCAGCAGCCCCCAACCGGGACAGCGCTATGGCTACACCTTC CASSPQPGQRYGYTF
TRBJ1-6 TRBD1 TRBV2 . TGTGCCAGCATCGAGCATGGGACAGGGGACAATTCACCCCTCCACTTT CASIEHGTGDNSPLHF
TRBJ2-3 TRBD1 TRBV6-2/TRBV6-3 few TGTGCCAGCAGATACCGGGACAGGGTCACAGATACGCAGTATTTT CASRYRDRVTDTQYF
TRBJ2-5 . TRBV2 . TGTGCCGGCCGGACGGAAGAAGAGACCCAGTACTTC CAGRTEEETQYF
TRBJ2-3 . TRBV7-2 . TGTGCCAGCAGCTTAGTAGGACTATACACAGATACGCAGTATTTT CASSLVGLYTDTQYF
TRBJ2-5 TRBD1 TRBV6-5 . TGTGCCAGCAGTCCGACAGGGGGCTATGAAGAGACCCAGTACTTC CASSPTGGYEETQYF
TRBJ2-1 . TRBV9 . TGTGCCAGCAGCCCTCAGGGGGGCTCCTACAATGAGCAGTTCTTC CASSPQGGSYNEQFF
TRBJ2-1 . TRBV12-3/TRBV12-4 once TGTGCCAGCAGTTCAGAGAATGAGCAGTTCTTC CASSSENEQFF
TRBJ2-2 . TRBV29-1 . TGCAGCGTTATCATACGCCGCGGGGAGCTGTTTTTT CSVIIRRGELFF
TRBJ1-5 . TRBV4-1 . TGCGCCAGCAGCCAAGAGGTTGGGGATCAGCCCCAGCATTTT CASSQEVGDQPQHF
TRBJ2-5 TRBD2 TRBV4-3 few TGCGCCAGCAGCCCCGGGGCGGGGGACCAAGAGACCCAGTACTTC CASSPGAGDQETQYF
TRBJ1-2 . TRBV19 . TGTGCCAGTAGTATACCTCGGGCAGGAGGGTACTATGGCTACACCTTC CASSIPRAGGYYGYTF
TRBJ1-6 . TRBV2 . TGTGCCGCCCGGGAGTCATATAATTCACCCCTCCACTTT CAARESYNSPLHF
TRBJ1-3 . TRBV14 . TGTGCCAGCAGCCAAGAATTTGAGGATGGGGGAAACACCATATATTTT CASSQEFEDGGNTIYF
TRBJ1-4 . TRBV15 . TGTGCCACCAGCGAAGGAGGACAACATAATGAAAAACTGTTTTTT CATSEGGQHNEKLFF
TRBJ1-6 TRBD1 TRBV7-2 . TGTGCCAGCAGCTTACATTCGGCAGGGGGTTCACCCCTCCACTTT CASSLHSAGGSPLHF
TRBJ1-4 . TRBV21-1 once TGTGCCAGCAGCAAAGGGGGCGGTTTTAAACTGTTTTTT CASSKGGGFKLFF
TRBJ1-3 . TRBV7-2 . TGTGCCAGCAGCCCCCGGGTCTCTGGAAACACCATATATTTT CASSPRVSGNTIYF
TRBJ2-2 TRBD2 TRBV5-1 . TGCGCCAGCAGCTCGACTAGCGCCGGGGAGCTGTTTTTT CASSSTSAGELFF
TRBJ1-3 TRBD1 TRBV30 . TGTGCCTGGAGTAAATTCGGACAGGGAGCTCTCAAGGACACCATATATTTT CAWSKFGQGALKDTIYF